The next 5 T cell receptor beta chains were all read from a single sample in a study of T-cell reconstitution after alpha-beta-depleted transplantation in children. Using unique molecular identifiers, the investigators prepared the TCRbeta library. TCRdb itself ran the PCR reads through MiXCR, one entry per CDR3 protein. The sample yields around 680,000 distinct CDR3 sequences, approximately 17% seen once. Sequenced material: PBMCs from the stem cell graft donor, taken from the stem cell graft. Every receptor here comes from a human donor who donated a stem cell graft to a child with acute myeloid leukemia.

Worth noting for this clonotype: At one boundary the junction diverges from the germline segment, which might be a read error. The chain couples TRBV25-1 to TRBJ2-4; possibly TRBD1 or TRBD2 for D (5 bases each). The CDR3 is 13 amino acids. CDR1 is MGHDK and CDR2 is SYGVNS in the germline V gene. CDR3 DNA: TGTGCCAGCCGTTCCGGGGCCATAAACATTCAGTACTTC. It is translated as CASRSGAINIQYF. The full variable domain, its missing parts supplied by reference TRBV25-1 and TRBJ2-4, is EADIYQTPRYLVIGTGKKITLECSQTMGHDKMYWYQQDPGMELHLIHYSYGVNSTEKGDLSSESTVSRIRTEHFPLTLESARPSHTSQYLCASRSGAINIQYFGAGTRLSVL.

This clonotype has more than one count but fewer than ten. J is TRBJ1-1 and V is TRBV6-5, with unresolved D. The germline CDR1 and CDR2 sequences are MNHEY and SVGAGI. V was clipped by 4 bases and J by 2 bases, with 14 bases between them. The CDR3 has 15 amino acids. The CDR3 reads CASSLWEGSNTEAFF. CDR3 DNA: TGTGCCAGCAGTTTATGGGAGGGATCCAACACTGAAGCTTTCTTT.

The sample holds many counts of this clonotype. This chain joins TRBV15 and TRBJ1-1, with D unresolved. In germline, CDR1 is LNHNV, CDR2 YYDKDF (reference sequence). V lost 0 bases and J lost 1, with 6 bases in between. CDR3 length: 14 residues. The CDR3 bases are TGTGCCACCAGCAGAGATTGGAAGAACACTGAAGCTTTCTTT. This gives the protein CATSRDWKNTEAFF. The whole variable domain, remainder taken from reference TRBV15 and TRBJ1-1, is DAMVIQNPRYQVTQFGKPVTLSCSQTLNHNVMYWYQQKSSQAPKLLFHYYDKDFNNEADTPDNFQSRRPNTSFCFLDIRSPGLGDTAMYLCATSRDWKNTEAFFGQGTRLTVV.

Ten or more counts support this clonotype. The chain couples TRBV7-2 to TRBJ2-5; 10 bases match TRBD1. CDR1 SGHTA and CDR2 FQGNSA come from the germline V gene. This CDR3 comprises 18 residues. The V gene end was trimmed by 3 bases and the J gene end by 3 bases; junction bases not matched to a gene: 13. The CDR3 is CASSFQAFGTGAEETQYF. The CDR3 region has the DNA TGTGCCAGCAGCTTCCAGGCGTTTGGGACAGGGGCGGAAGAGACCCAGTACTTC. Full variable domain (outside the CDR3, taken from reference TRBV7-2 and TRBJ2-5): GAGVSQSPSNKVTEKGKDVELRCDPISGHTALYWYRQSLGQGLEFLIYFQGNSAPDKSGLPSDRFSAERTGGSVSTLTIQRTQQEDSAVYLCASSFQAFGTGAEETQYFGPGTRLLVL.

This clonotype was seen many times. The genes are TRBV20-1 and TRBJ2-1, with 7 positions matching TRBD1. Germline V gene sequence: CDR1 DFQATT, CDR2 SNEGSKA (reference sequence). The CDR3 runs 13 residues. Trimming took 8 bases from V and 2 from J; bases not matched to a gene: 6. CDR3 sequence reads: CSPTGNPYNEQFF. As DNA, the CDR3 is TGCAGTCCGACAGGGAACCCCTACAATGAGCAGTTCTTC.